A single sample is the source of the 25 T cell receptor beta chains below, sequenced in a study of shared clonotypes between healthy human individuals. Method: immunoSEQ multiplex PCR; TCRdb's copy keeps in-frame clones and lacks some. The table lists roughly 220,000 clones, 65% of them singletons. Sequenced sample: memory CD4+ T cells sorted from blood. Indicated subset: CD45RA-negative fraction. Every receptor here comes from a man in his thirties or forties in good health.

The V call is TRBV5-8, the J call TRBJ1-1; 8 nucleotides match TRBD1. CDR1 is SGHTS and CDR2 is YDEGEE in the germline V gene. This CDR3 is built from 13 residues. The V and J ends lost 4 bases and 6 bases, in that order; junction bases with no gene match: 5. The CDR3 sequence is CASSVGQGAEAFF. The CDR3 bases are TGTGCCAGCAGCGTTGGACAGGGAGCTGAAGCTTTCTTT.

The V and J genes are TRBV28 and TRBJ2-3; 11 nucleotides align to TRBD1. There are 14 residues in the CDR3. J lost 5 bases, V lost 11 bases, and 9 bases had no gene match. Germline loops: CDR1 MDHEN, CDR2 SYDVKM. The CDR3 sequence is CAGAGTGGGDTQYF. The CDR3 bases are TGTGCCGGGGCCGGGACAGGGGGAGGAGATACGCAGTATTTT.

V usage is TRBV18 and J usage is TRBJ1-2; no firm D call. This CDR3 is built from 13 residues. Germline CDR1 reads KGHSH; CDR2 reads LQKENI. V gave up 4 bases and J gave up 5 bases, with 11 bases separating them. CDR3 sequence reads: CASSQATAYGYTF. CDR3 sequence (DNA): TGTGCCAGCTCACAGGCAACAGCATATGGCTACACCTTC.

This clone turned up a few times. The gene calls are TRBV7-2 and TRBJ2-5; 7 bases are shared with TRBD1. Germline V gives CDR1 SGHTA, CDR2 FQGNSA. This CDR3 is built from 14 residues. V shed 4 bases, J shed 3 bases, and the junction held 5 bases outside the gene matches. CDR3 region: CASSYNRGKETQYF. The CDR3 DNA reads TGTGCCAGCAGCTATAACAGGGGAAAAGAGACCCAGTACTTC.

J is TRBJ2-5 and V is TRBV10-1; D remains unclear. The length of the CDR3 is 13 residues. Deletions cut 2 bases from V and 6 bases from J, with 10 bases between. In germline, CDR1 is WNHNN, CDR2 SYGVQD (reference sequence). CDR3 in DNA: TGCGCCAGCAGTGAGACCCTAGTGAAGACCCAGTACTTC. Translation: CASSETLVKTQYF.

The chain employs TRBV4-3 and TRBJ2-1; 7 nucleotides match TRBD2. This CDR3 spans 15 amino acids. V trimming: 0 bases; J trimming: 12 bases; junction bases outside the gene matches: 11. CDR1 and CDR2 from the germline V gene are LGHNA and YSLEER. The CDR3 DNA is TGCGCCAGCAGCCAAGACCTACCCACTAGCGTCAGGCAGTTCTTC. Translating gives CASSQDLPTSVRQFF.

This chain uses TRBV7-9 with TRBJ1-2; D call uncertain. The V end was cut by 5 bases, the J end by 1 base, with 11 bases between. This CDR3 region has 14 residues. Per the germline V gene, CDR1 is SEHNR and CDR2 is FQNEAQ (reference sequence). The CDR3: CASSPFGSNYGYTF. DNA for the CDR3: TGTGCCAGCAGCCCCTTTGGAAGTAACTATGGCTACACCTTC.

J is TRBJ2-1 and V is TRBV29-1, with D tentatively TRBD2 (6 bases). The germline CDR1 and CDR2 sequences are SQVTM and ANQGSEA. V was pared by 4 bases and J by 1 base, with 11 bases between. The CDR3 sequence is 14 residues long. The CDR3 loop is CSVVAGSSYNEQFF. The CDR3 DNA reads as TGCAGCGTTGTGGCCGGGAGTTCCTACAATGAGCAGTTCTTC.

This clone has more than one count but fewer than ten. CDR3 coding DNA: TGTGCCAGCAGCCGGACTAGCGGGAACTCCTACGAGCAGTACTTC. Translating gives CASSRTSGNSYEQYF. The chain carries TRBV13 and TRBJ2-7; TRBD2 agrees at 12 bases. V trimming: 5 bases; J trimming: 0 bases; junction bases outside the gene matches: 2. Per germline, CDR1 PRHDT and CDR2 FYEKMQ (reference sequence). This CDR3 spans 15 amino acids.

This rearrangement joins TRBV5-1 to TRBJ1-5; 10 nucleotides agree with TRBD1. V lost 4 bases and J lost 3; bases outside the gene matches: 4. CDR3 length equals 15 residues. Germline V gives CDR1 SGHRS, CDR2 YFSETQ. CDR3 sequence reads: CASSGQGGDNQPQHF. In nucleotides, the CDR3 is TGCGCCAGCAGCGGACAGGGGGGAGACAATCAGCCCCAGCATTTT.

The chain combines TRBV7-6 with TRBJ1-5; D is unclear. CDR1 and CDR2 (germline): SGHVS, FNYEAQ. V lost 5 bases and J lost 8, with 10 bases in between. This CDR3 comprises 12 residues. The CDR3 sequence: CASSRIGEPQHF. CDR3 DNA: TGTGCCAGCAGCCGAATTGGAGAGCCCCAGCATTTT.

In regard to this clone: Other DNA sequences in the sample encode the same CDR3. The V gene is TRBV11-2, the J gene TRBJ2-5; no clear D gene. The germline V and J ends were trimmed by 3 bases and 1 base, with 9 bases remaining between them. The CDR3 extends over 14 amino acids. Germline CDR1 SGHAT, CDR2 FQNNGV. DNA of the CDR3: TGTGCCAGCAGCTTCTCCCTACCCCAAGAGACCCAGTACTTC. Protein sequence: CASSFSLPQETQYF.

This CDR3 is CASGRGQDGHNEQFF. CDR3 in DNA: TGTGCTAGTGGCCGAGGACAGGACGGTCACAATGAGCAGTTCTTC. The rearrangement uses TRBV12-5 and TRBJ2-1; 7 nucleotides agree with TRBD1. V lost 6 bases, J lost 5 bases, and 10 bases stayed unmatched. Germline V CDR1 and CDR2: LGHNT, FRNRAP. The CDR3 totals 15 residues.

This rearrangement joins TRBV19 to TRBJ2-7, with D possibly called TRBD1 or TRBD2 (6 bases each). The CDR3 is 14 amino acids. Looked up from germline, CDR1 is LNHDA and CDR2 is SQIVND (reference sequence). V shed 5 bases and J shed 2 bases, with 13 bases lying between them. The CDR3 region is CASSLRGTTYEQYF. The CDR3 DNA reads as TGTGCCAGTAGTCTCCGCGGGACAACCTACGAGCAGTACTTC.

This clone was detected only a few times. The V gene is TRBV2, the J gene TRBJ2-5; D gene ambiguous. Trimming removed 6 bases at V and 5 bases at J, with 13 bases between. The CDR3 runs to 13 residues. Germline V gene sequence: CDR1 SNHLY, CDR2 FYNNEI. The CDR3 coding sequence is TGTGCCAGCAGCGTGATCGGAAGGGAGACCCAGTACTTC. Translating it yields CASSVIGRETQYF.

CDR3 loop: CASSPLGALADTQYF. For the CDR3, the DNA is TGTGCCAGCAGCCCCTTAGGGGCTCTCGCAGATACGCAGTATTTT. The V and J genes are TRBV9 and TRBJ2-3; tentative D call: TRBD1 (5 bases). V lost 4 bases and J 4 bases, leaving 16 bases between the germline ends. In germline, CDR1 is SGDLS, CDR2 YYNGEE. The CDR3 has 15 amino acids.

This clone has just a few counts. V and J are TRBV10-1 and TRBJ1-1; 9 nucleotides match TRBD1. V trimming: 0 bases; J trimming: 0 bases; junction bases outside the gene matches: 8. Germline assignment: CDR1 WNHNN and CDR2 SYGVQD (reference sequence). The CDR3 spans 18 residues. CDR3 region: CASSESLRGQGMNTEAFF. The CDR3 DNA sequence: TGCGCCAGCAGTGAGTCTCTAAGGGGACAGGGTATGAACACTGAAGCTTTCTTT.

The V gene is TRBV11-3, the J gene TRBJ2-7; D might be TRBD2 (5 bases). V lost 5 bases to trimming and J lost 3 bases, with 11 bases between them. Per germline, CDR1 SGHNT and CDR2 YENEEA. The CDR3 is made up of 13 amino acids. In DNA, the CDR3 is TGTGCCAGCAGCCCCTCACGGGGCTACGAGCAGTACTTC. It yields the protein CASSPSRGYEQYF.

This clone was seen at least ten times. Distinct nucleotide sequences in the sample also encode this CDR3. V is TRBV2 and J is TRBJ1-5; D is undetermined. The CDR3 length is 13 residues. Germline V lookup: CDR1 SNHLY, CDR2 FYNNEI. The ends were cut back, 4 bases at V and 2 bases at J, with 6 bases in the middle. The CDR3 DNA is TGTGCCAGCAGTGTGGACGGCAATCAGCCCCAGCATTTT. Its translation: CASSVDGNQPQHF.

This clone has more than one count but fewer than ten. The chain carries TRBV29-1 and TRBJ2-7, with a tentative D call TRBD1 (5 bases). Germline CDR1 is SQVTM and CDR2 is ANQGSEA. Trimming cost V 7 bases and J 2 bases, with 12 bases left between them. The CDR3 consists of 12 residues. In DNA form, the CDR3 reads TGCAGCGCCCAGGCAGGGACCTACGAGCAGTACTTC. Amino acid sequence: CSAQAGTYEQYF.

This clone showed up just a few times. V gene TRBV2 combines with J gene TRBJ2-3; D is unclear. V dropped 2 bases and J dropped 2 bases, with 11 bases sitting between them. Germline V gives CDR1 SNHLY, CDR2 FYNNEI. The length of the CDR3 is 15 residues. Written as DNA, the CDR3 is TGTGCCAGCAGTGAACAGTGGGGTAACACAGATACGCAGTATTTT. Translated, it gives CASSEQWGNTDTQYF.

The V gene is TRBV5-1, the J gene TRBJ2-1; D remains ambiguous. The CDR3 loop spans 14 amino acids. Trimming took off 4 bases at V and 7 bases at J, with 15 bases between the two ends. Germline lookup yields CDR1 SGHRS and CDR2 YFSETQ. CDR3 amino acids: CASSPRGEVNEQFF. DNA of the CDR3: TGCGCCAGCAGCCCCCGAGGAGAAGTGAATGAGCAGTTCTTC.

The CDR3 nucleotides read TGCGCCAGCAGGGAGCCGGCGAACACCGGGGAGCTGTTTTTT. It codes for CASREPANTGELFF. The chain carries TRBV5-1 and TRBJ2-2; D uncertain. V was shortened by 5 bases and J by 0 bases, with 8 bases between the two germline ends. The CDR3 is made up of 14 amino acids. Germline assignment: CDR1 SGHRS and CDR2 YFSETQ.

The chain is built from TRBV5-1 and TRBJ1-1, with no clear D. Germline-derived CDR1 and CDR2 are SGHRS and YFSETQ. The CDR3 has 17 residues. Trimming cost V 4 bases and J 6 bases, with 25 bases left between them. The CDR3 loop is CASSLRGVGAQPSEAFF. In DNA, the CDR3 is TGCGCCAGCAGCCTCCGAGGAGTGGGCGCCCAGCCGTCTGAAGCTTTCTTT.

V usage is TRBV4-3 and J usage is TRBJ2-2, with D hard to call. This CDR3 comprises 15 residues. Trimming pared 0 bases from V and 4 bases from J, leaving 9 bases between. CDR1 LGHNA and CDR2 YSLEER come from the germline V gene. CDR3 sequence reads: CASSQEAGPTGELFF. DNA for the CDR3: TGCGCCAGCAGCCAAGAGGCAGGCCCCACCGGGGAGCTGTTTTTT.